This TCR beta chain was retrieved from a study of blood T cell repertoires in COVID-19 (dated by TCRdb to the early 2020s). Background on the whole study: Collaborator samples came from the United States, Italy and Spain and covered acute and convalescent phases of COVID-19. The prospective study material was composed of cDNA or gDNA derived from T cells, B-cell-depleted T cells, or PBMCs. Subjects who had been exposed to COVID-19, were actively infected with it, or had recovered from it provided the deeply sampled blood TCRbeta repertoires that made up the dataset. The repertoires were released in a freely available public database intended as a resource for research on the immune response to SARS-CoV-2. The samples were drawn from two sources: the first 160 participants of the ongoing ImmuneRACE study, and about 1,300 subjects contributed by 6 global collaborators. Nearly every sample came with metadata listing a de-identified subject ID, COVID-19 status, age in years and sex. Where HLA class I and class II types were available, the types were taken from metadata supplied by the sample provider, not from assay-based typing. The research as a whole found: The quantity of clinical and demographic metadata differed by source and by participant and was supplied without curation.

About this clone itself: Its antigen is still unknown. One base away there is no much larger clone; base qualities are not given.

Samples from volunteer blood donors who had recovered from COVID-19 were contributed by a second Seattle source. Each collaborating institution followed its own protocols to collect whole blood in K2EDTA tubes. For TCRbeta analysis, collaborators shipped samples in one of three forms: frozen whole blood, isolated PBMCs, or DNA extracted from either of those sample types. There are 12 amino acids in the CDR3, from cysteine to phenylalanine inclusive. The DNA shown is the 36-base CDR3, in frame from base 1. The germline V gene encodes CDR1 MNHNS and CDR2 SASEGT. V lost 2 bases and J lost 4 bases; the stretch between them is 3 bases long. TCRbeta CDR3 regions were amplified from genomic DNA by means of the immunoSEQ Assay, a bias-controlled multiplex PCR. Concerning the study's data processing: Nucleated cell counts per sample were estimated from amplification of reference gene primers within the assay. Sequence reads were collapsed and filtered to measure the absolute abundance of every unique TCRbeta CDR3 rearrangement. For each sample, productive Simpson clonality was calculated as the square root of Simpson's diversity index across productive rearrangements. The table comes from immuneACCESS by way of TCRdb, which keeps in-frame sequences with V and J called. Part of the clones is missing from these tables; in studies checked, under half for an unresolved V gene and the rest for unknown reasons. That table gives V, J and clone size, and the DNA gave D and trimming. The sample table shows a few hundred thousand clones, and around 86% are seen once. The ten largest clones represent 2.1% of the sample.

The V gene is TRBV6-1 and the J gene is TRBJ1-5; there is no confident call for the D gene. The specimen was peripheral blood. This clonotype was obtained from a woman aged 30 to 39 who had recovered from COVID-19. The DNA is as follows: TGTGCCAGCAGTGAACGTAATCAGCCCCAGCATTTT. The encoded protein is CASSERNQPQHF.